This T cell receptor (beta chain) was recovered during a study of monozygotic twins with inflammatory bowel disease. Template switching added UMIs carrying a 6-nucleotide sample barcode. Each CDR3 protein gets one entry in TCRdb, which reprocessed the 5' RACE reads and gives no DNA. The ten top clones account for 2% to 2.5%, within a sample of about 450,000 distinct CDR3 sequences. Whole-study findings and limits: Distinct T cell subtypes could not be told apart. Lower sharing of clonotypes with other individuals was seen in IBD patients than in healthy twins. This was most marked in patients showing signs of disease activity.

This CDR3 contains 16 residues. Looked up from germline, CDR1 is SEHNR and CDR2 is FQNEAQ (reference sequence). About this clonotype itself: Its antigen is as yet unknown.

Blood, about 2.5 ml, was drawn per donor. Sequences were obtained from blood. The chain recombines TRBV7-9 with TRBJ2-2; the TCRdb call, TRBD2, lacks DNA for checking. This TCR derives from a human donor with ulcerative colitis or Crohn's disease, or a healthy co-twin of an affected twin (not recorded which). CDR3 in amino acids: CASRSLAEKNTGELFF.